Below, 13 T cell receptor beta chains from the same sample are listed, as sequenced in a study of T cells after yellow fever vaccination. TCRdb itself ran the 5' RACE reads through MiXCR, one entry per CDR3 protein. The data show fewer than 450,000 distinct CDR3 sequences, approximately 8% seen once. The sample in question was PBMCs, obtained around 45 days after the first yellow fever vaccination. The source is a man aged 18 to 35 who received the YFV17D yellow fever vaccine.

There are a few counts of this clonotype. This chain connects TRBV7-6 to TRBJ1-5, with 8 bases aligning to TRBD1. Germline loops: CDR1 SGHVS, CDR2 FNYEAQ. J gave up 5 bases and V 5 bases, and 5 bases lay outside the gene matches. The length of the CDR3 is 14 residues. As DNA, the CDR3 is TGTGCCAGCAGCGAAAGACAGGGGCATCAGCCCCAGCATTTT. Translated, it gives CASSERQGHQPQHF. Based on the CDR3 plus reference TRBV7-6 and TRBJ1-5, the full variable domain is GAGVSQSPRYKVTKRGQDVALRCDPISGHVSLYWYRQALGQGPEFLTYFNYEAQQDKSGLPNDRFSAERPEGSISTLTIQRTEQRDSAMYRCASSERQGHQPQHFGDGTRLSIL.

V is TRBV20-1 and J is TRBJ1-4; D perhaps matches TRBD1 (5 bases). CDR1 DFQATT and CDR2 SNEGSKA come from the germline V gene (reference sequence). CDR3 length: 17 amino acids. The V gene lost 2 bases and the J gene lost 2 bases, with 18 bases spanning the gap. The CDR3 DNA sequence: TGCAGTGCTAGATCTCCCCCAGGGTTACGCACTAATGAAAAACTGTTTTTT. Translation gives CSARSPPGLRTNEKLFF.

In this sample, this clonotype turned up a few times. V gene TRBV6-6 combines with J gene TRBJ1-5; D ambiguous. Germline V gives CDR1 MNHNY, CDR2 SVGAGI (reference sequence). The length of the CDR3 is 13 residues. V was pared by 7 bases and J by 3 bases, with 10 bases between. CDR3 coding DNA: TGTGCCAGCACGCGGGTTTACAATCAGCCCCAGCATTTT. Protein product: CASTRVYNQPQHF.

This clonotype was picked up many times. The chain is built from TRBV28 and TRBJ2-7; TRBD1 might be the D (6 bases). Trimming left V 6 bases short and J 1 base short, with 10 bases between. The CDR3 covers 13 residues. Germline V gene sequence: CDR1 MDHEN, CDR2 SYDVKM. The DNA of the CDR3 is TGTGCCAGCAGCCCCGGACAGTCCTACGAGCAGTACGTC. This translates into CASSPGQSYEQYV.

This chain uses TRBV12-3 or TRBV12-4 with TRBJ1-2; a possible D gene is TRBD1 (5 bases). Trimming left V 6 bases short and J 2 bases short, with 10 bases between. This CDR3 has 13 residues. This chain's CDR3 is CASRRQSNYGYTF. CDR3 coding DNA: TGTGCCAGCAGGAGACAGTCCAACTATGGCTACACCTTC.

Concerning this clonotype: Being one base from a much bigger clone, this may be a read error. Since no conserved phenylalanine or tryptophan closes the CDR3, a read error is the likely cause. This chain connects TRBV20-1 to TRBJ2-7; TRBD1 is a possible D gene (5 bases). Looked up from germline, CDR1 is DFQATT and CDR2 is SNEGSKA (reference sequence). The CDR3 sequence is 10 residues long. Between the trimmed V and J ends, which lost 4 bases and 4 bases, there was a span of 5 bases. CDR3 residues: CSATGYEQYA. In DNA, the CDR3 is TGCAGTGCTACAGGGTACGAGCAGTACGCC.

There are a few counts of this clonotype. The CDR3 DNA follows: TGCGCCAGCAGTCAATCTACCACGGACAGGGACGGCTCCTACGAGCAGTACGTC. Translated: CASSQSTTDRDGSYEQYV. The chain carries TRBV23-1 and TRBJ2-7, with 8 bases identical to TRBD1. TRBV23-1 is an ORF; its function is uncertain. V shed 0 bases, J shed 0 bases, and the junction held 10 bases outside the gene matches. This CDR3 has 18 residues.

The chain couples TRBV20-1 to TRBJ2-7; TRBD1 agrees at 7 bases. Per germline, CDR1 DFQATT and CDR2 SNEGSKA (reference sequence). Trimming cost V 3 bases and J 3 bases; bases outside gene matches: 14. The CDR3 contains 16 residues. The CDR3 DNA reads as TGCAGTGCTAGTGGGGACAGACAAAAAGCGAGCTACGAGCAGTACTTC. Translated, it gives CSASGDRQKASYEQYF.

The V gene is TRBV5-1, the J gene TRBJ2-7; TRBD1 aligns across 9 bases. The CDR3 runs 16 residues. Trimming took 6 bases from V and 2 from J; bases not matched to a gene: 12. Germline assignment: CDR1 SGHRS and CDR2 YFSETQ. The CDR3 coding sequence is TGCGCCAGCACCAAGGTAGGGACAGGGCGAACCTACGAGCAGTACTTC. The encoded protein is CASTKVGTGRTYEQYF.

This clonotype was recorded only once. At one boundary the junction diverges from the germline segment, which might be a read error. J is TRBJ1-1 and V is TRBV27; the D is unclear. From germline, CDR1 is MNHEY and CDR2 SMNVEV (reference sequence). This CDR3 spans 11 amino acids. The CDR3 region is CASSSFAEVFF. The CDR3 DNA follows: TGTGCCAGCAGCTCATTCGCTGAAGTTTTCTTT.

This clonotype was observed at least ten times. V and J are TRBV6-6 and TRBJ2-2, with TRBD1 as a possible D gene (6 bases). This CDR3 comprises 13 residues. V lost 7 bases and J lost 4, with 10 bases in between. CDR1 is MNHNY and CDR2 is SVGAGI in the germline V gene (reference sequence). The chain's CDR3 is CASNRAGTGELFF. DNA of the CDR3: TGTGCCAGCAACAGGGCGGGCACCGGGGAGCTGTTTTTT.

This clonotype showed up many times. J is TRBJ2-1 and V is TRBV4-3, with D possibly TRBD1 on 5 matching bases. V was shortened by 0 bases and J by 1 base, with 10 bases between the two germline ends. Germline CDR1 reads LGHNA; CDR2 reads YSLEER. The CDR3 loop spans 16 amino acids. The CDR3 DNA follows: TGCGCCAGCAGCCAAGAGGCAGGGTCATCCTACAATGAGCAGTTCTTC. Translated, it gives CASSQEAGSSYNEQFF.

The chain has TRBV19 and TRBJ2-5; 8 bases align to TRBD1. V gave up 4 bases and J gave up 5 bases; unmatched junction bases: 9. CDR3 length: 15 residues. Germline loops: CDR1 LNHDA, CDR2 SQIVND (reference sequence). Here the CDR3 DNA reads TGTGCCAGTAGTAAGGGACAGGTCCCCCGGGAGACCCAGTACTTC. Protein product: CASSKGQVPRETQYF.